The 3 T cell receptor beta chains below come from one sample, sequenced in a study of PD-1 blockade in classical Hodgkin lymphoma. Assay used: immunoSEQ multiplex PCR; TCRdb lists only in-frame clones, some missing. The table lists 15,000 to 20,000 clones, about 88% of them singletons. All patients relapsed after autologous stem cell transplantation, and brentuximab vedotin exposure varied. The specimen comprised peripheral blood mononuclear cells (PBMCs), sampled at baseline. The source is a human donor with classical Hodgkin lymphoma.

This sequence joins TRBV6-5 and TRBJ1-1; D remains unclear. The V gene's germline CDR1 is MNHEY and CDR2 SVGAGI. The CDR3 consists of 14 residues. V was shortened by 3 bases and J by 3 bases, with 11 bases between the two germline ends. CDR3 sequence (DNA): TGTGCCAGCAGTTATCGAGGGCCCGACACTGAAGCTTTCTTT. Translation: CASSYRGPDTEAFF.

V and J are TRBV19 and TRBJ1-6, with D possibly matching TRBD1 (5 bases). CDR3 length equals 16 residues. Trimming removed 3 bases at V and 8 bases at J, with 17 bases between. CDR1 LNHDA and CDR2 SQIVND come from the germline V gene (reference sequence). The DNA of the CDR3 is TGTGCCAGTAGTATGGATCGGGGGGTTGAGGATTCACCCCTCCACTTT. Translation gives CASSMDRGVEDSPLHF.

The chain links TRBV28 to TRBJ2-6; D is undetermined. The CDR3 covers 18 residues. The ends were cut back, 4 bases at V and 0 bases at J, with 16 bases in the middle. Germline loops: CDR1 MDHEN, CDR2 SYDVKM. This chain's CDR3 is CASSSPGSETSGANVLTF. CDR3 DNA: TGTGCCAGCAGTTCCCCGGGCAGTGAAACCTCTGGGGCCAACGTCCTGACTTTC.